These 26 T cell receptor beta chains came from one sample sequenced in a study of CD8 T cells in Susac syndrome. The RNA input was roughly 0.45 to 1 ug, and it was reverse transcribed with random hexamers. One entry per CDR3 protein results from TCRdb running MiXCR on the immunoSEQ multiplex PCR reads. The data show fewer than 90,000 distinct CDR3 sequences, with approximately 93% seen just once and 0.4% to 0.55% held by the top ten. The sample consisted of CD8+ T cells from PBMCs. The receptors originated from a human donor with Susac syndrome.

This chain joins TRBV12-3 or TRBV12-4 and TRBJ1-5; D might be TRBD1 (5 bases). This CDR3 has 14 amino acids. Trimming took off 6 bases at V and 7 bases at J, with 16 bases between the two ends. The CDR3 loop is CASSQGPGGQPQHF. The CDR3 DNA sequence: TGTGCCAGCAGCCAGGGACCTGGCGGCCAGCCCCAGCATTTT.

The genes are TRBV7-2 and TRBJ2-1; TRBD2 might be the D (5 bases). The CDR3 has 16 amino acids. Between the trimmed V and J ends, which lost 1 base and 3 bases, there was a span of 13 bases. From germline, CDR1 is SGHTA and CDR2 FQGNSA. Here the CDR3 reads CASSLGRAARYNEQFF. The CDR3 nucleotides are TGTGCCAGCAGCTTAGGCCGAGCGGCTCGCTACAATGAGCAGTTCTTC.

The rearrangement joins TRBV4-1 to TRBJ2-5; 8 nucleotides line up with TRBD1. The V gene end was trimmed by 4 bases and the J gene end by 5 bases; junction bases not matched to a gene: 9. CDR3 length: 15 residues. Germline CDR1 and CDR2: MGHRA and YSYEKL. The DNA for the CDR3 is TGCGCCAGCAGCCGGGGGGTCAGGGGGCTTGAGACCCAGTACTTC. It encodes CASSRGVRGLETQYF.

The J gene is TRBJ2-5, the V gene TRBV9, with 7 bases lining up with TRBD1. V lost 4 bases, J lost 1 base, and 10 bases stayed unmatched. The germline CDR1 and CDR2 sequences are SGDLS and YYNGEE. The CDR3 consists of 16 residues. The CDR3 DNA follows: TGTGCCAGCAGCCCACCATGGACAGGCCGCCAAGAGACCCAGTACTTC. It encodes CASSPPWTGRQETQYF.

This clonotype showed up just once. The chain couples TRBV6-1 to TRBJ1-5; D is undetermined. The germline gives CDR1 MNHNS, CDR2 SASEGT. Trimming cost V 5 bases and J 6 bases, with 2 bases left between them. The CDR3 covers 10 residues. Here the CDR3 reads CASSTQPQHF. CDR3 bases: TGTGCCAGCAGTACTCAGCCCCAGCATTTT.

V is TRBV28 and J is TRBJ2-3; D is uncertain. V dropped 7 bases and J dropped 2 bases, with 10 bases sitting between them. CDR3 length equals 13 residues. Germline CDR1 is MDHEN and CDR2 is SYDVKM. CDR3 sequence: CASTLYSTDTQYF. DNA for the CDR3: TGTGCCAGCACCCTCTACTCCACAGATACGCAGTATTTT.

This chain uses TRBV5-1 with TRBJ1-1; no reliable D call. The CDR3 runs 15 residues. V was pared by 4 bases and J by 1 base, with 14 bases between. CDR1 SGHRS and CDR2 YFSETQ come from the germline V gene. The CDR3 protein is CASSPMGGGNTEAFF. The CDR3 nucleotides are TGCGCCAGCAGCCCGATGGGCGGTGGGAACACTGAAGCTTTCTTT.

The genes are TRBV20-1 and TRBJ1-6; tentatively, D is TRBD1 (5 bases). With 3 bases removed from V and 9 bases from J, the gap between germline ends came to 18 bases. Germline CDR1 is DFQATT and CDR2 is SNEGSKA (reference sequence). CDR3 length: 15 amino acids. CDR3 region: CSASRPGLDGSPLHF. CDR3 sequence (DNA): TGCAGTGCTAGCCGCCCGGGACTCGATGGTTCACCCCTCCACTTT.

The rearrangement joins TRBV7-9 to TRBJ2-3; the D is unclear. Trimming pared 6 bases from V and 1 base from J, leaving 14 bases between. Germline-derived CDR1 and CDR2 are SEHNR and FQNEAQ (reference sequence). This CDR3 is built from 15 residues. The CDR3 nucleotides are TGTGCCAGCAGTCGACCAGAGGCCGGCACAGATACGCAGTATTTT. Amino acid sequence: CASSRPEAGTDTQYF. The variable domain in full, completed from reference TRBV7-9 and TRBJ2-3, reads DTGVSQNPRHKITKRGQNVTFRCDPISEHNRLYWYRQTLGQGPEFLTYFQNEAQLEKSRLLSDRFSAERPKGSFSTLEIQRTEQGDSAMYLCASSRPEAGTDTQYFGPGTRLTVL.

In its sample, this clonotype was seen a few times. The V call is TRBV4-1, the J call TRBJ2-5; D might be TRBD1 or TRBD2, each matching 5 bases. The CDR3 covers 14 residues. V gave up 1 base and J gave up 10 bases, with 16 bases separating them. In germline, CDR1 is MGHRA, CDR2 YSYEKL. The CDR3 loop reads CASSQGRGPDGQYF. The CDR3 nucleotides are TGCGCCAGCAGCCAAGGCCGGGGCCCAGATGGCCAGTACTTC.

This chain uses TRBV2 with TRBJ1-5, with D perhaps TRBD1 (6 bases). The V end was cut by 3 bases, the J end by 6 bases, with 12 bases between. The germline V gene encodes CDR1 SNHLY and CDR2 FYNNEI. The CDR3 spans 14 residues. CDR3 in amino acids: CASSDLGGGQPQHF. The CDR3 DNA reads as TGTGCCAGCAGTGATTTGGGGGGCGGTCAGCCCCAGCATTTT. Supplemented by reference TRBV2 and TRBJ1-5, the full variable domain reads EPEVTQTPSHQVTQMGQEVILRCVPISNHLYFYWYRQILGQKVEFLVSFYNNEISEKSEIFDDQFSVERPDGSNFTLKIRSTKLEDSAMYFCASSDLGGGQPQHFGDGTRLSIL.

This rearrangement joins TRBV2 to TRBJ2-7; D is uncertain. The germline CDR1 and CDR2 sequences are SNHLY and FYNNEI. The V end was cut by 6 bases, the J end by 2 bases, with 20 bases between. The CDR3 has 16 amino acids. CDR3 nucleotide sequence: TGTGCCAGCAGCCCCAGCAGCATCCTTCCCGCCTACGAGCAGTACTTC. It specifies CASSPSSILPAYEQYF.

The chain joins TRBV25-1 to TRBJ1-5, with D unresolved. The CDR3 has 14 residues. V lost 6 bases, J lost 2 bases, and 11 bases lay in between. The V gene's germline CDR1 is MGHDK and CDR2 SYGVNS. The CDR3 DNA reads TGTGCCAGCAGCCCCAGCGGGGGCAATCAGCCCCAGCATTTT. Translation gives CASSPSGGNQPQHF.

The genes are TRBV29-1 and TRBJ1-2, with 8 bases that match TRBD1. The CDR3 covers 12 residues. CDR1 is SQVTM, CDR2 ANQGSEA, per germline. With V trimmed by 4 bases and J by 4 bases, 2 bases remained unmatched. Here the CDR3 reads CSVVQGAYGYTF. In DNA, the CDR3 is TGCAGCGTTGTTCAGGGGGCCTATGGCTACACCTTC.

The chain is built from TRBV7-9 and TRBJ2-1; 9 bases align to TRBD2. Trimming at V came to 5 bases and at J to 3 bases, leaving 11 bases not matched to a gene. The germline CDR1 and CDR2 sequences are SEHNR and FQNEAQ (reference sequence). This CDR3 is 17 amino acids long. In nucleotides, the CDR3 is TGTGCCAGCAGCCCAGGGACTAGCCGGGGGGGCTACAATGAGCAGTTCTTC. Protein: CASSPGTSRGGYNEQFF.

V usage is TRBV20-1 and J usage is TRBJ2-7; D may be TRBD1 (7 bases). Germline CDR1 and CDR2: DFQATT and SNEGSKA (reference sequence). This CDR3 has 15 amino acids. V was trimmed by 0 bases and J by 2 bases, leaving 14 bases between them. CDR3 DNA sequence: TGCAGTGCTAGAGATCAGGGGGGCCCTCCCTACGAGCAGTACTTC. Its translation: CSARDQGGPPYEQYF.

The J gene is TRBJ2-7, the V gene TRBV7-8; TRBD1 matches at 7 bases. CDR1 and CDR2 (germline): SGHVS, FQNEAQ. This CDR3 region has 14 residues. V trimming: 4 bases; J trimming: 7 bases; junction bases outside the gene matches: 10. The CDR3 sequence is CASSSFRGSREQYF. In nucleotides, the CDR3 is TGTGCCAGCAGCTCCTTCAGGGGGTCGAGGGAGCAGTACTTC.

The V call is TRBV11-2, the J call TRBJ2-3, with D hard to call. CDR3 size: 15 residues. The germline V and J ends were trimmed by 0 bases and 2 bases, with 9 bases remaining between them. From germline, CDR1 is SGHAT and CDR2 FQNNGV. CDR3 in amino acids: CASSLDHGATDTQYF. The CDR3, as DNA: TGTGCCAGCAGCTTAGATCATGGCGCCACAGATACGCAGTATTTT.

The V gene is TRBV12-3 or TRBV12-4, the J gene TRBJ2-1, with 14 bases matching TRBD2. Trimming cost V 6 bases and J 1 base; bases outside gene matches: 8. The length of the CDR3 is 18 residues. CDR3 sequence: CASRPGTSGRKSYNEQFF. The DNA for the CDR3 is TGTGCCAGCAGACCTGGGACTAGCGGGAGAAAATCCTACAATGAGCAGTTCTTC.

The rearrangement uses TRBV20-1 and TRBJ1-1, with a weak D call TRBD1 (6 bases). V lost 6 bases and J 7 bases, leaving 18 bases between the germline ends. The CDR3 is made up of 13 amino acids. From germline, CDR1 is DFQATT and CDR2 SNEGSKA (reference sequence). The CDR3 region is CSAQGQFRLEAFF. DNA of the CDR3: TGCAGTGCCCAGGGGCAGTTCCGGCTTGAAGCTTTCTTT.

The chain uses TRBV28 and TRBJ2-7, with D tentatively TRBD2 (5 bases). Germline V CDR1 and CDR2: MDHEN, SYDVKM. The CDR3 is 12 residues long. Trimming removed 2 bases from V and 5 bases from J, with 7 bases in between. The CDR3, as DNA: TGTGCCAGCAGTTTAGAGGGCCACGAGCAGTACTTC. Translation gives CASSLEGHEQYF.

This clonotype was detected only once. This CDR3 is CASSLGTGTTEAFF. CDR3 DNA: TGCGCCAGCAGCTTGGGAACAGGGACCACTGAAGCTTTCTTT. The chain couples TRBV5-1 to TRBJ1-1, with a possible D match to TRBD1 (6 bases). The germline V gene has CDR1 SGHRS and CDR2 YFSETQ. The CDR3 is 14 residues long. Trimming took off 0 bases at V and 4 bases at J, with 10 bases between the two ends.

V and J are TRBV7-9 and TRBJ2-2, with TRBD2 identical over 9 bases. The V segment lost 5 bases and the J segment 1 base; nucleotides outside the gene matches: 5. This CDR3 contains 16 residues. The germline V gene encodes CDR1 SEHNR and CDR2 FQNEAQ (reference sequence). The CDR3 nucleotides are TGTGCCAGCAGCCCCCCTAGCGGGGAGAACACCGGGGAGCTGTTTTTT. This sequence encodes CASSPPSGENTGELFF. Complete variable domain (other parts from reference TRBV7-9 and TRBJ2-2): DTGVSQNPRHKITKRGQNVTFRCDPISEHNRLYWYRQTLGQGPEFLTYFQNEAQLEKSRLLSDRFSAERPKGSFSTLEIQRTEQGDSAMYLCASSPPSGENTGELFFGEGSRLTVL.

The V and J genes are TRBV27 and TRBJ2-5, with TRBD1 as a possible D gene (5 bases). Trimming pared 6 bases from V and 5 bases from J, leaving 13 bases between. Germline loops: CDR1 MNHEY, CDR2 SMNVEV (reference sequence). The CDR3 extends over 13 amino acids. CDR3 nucleotide sequence: TGTGCCAGCAGCCCCAGGGCGGATGAGACCCAGTACTTC. Translation: CASSPRADETQYF.

The chain employs TRBV19 and TRBJ2-7; D remains ambiguous. The CDR3 spans 13 residues. CDR1 is LNHDA and CDR2 is SQIVND in the germline V gene (reference sequence). V was shortened by 9 bases and J by 3 bases, with 15 bases between the two germline ends. The CDR3 loop is CASVGPPLYEQYF. The CDR3 coding sequence is TGTGCCAGCGTAGGGCCTCCCCTCTACGAGCAGTACTTC.

This clonotype was picked up one time. J is TRBJ2-3 and V is TRBV2; D remains ambiguous. Germline V gene sequence: CDR1 SNHLY, CDR2 FYNNEI. The ends were cut back, 8 bases at V and 0 bases at J, with 6 bases in the middle. The CDR3 is made up of 12 amino acids. The CDR3 spells CASGVSTDTQYF. The CDR3 DNA reads TGTGCCAGCGGGGTTAGCACAGATACGCAGTATTTT.